These 22 T cell receptor beta chains share one sample of origin, sequenced in a study of control samples from healthy donors and cancer patients. Data came from immunoSEQ multiplex PCR; TCRdb stores just in-frame clones and leaves some out. The sample yields roughly 200,000 clones, about 93% seen once. Sequenced: blood. The receptors come from a man in his fifties in good health.

As concerns this clone: Other nucleotide sequences in the sample specify the same CDR3. The chain combines TRBV7-3 with TRBJ2-2; TRBD1 aligns across 8 bases. The ends lost 2 bases at V and 5 bases at J; junction bases unmatched: 1. This CDR3 is built from 14 residues. CDR1 is SGHTA, CDR2 FQGTGA, per germline. CDR3 loop: CASSLGQGTGELFF. DNA of the CDR3: TGTGCCAGCAGCTTAGGACAGGGAACCGGGGAGCTGTTTTTT.

The chain has TRBV7-6 and TRBJ1-3, with a weak D call TRBD1 (5 bases). There are 13 residues in the CDR3. Germline V lookup: CDR1 SGHVS, CDR2 FNYEAQ. V was trimmed by 5 bases and J by 0 bases, leaving 5 bases between them. The CDR3, as DNA: TGTGCCAGCAGCACAGGCTCTGGAAACACCATATATTTT. It is translated as CASSTGSGNTIYF.

The gene calls are TRBV5-4 and TRBJ2-1, with 12 bases matching TRBD2. The germline V gene encodes CDR1 SGHNT and CDR2 YYREEE (reference sequence). Trimming at V came to 0 bases and at J to 4 bases, leaving 2 bases not matched to a gene. This CDR3 has 16 amino acids. The CDR3 nucleotides read TGTGCCAGCAGCTTGGCCGGACTAGCGGGATACAATGAGCAGTTCTTC. Translating gives CASSLAGLAGYNEQFF. Full variable domain (outside the CDR3, taken from reference TRBV5-4 and TRBJ2-1): ETGVTQSPTHLIKTRGQQVTLRCSSQSGHNTVSWYQQALGQGPQFIFQYYREEENGRGNFPPRFSGLQFPNYSSELNVNALELDDSALYLCASSLAGLAGYNEQFFGPGTRLTVL.

J is TRBJ1-4 and V is TRBV28; TRBD1 is a possible D gene (6 bases). The CDR3 sequence is 16 residues long. Trimming stripped 5 bases from V and 0 bases from J, with 13 bases between. Germline V gene data show CDR1 as MDHEN and CDR2 as SYDVKM. The CDR3 loop reads CASSLTGTATNEKLFF. Here the CDR3 DNA reads TGTGCCAGCAGTCTCACAGGGACGGCAACTAATGAAAAACTGTTTTTT.

This clone was detected only a few times. V usage is TRBV5-4 and J usage is TRBJ2-5; 7 bases are shared with TRBD1. Losses at the gene ends were 2 bases for V and 0 bases for J; bases not matched to a gene: 1. The CDR3 extends over 14 amino acids. CDR1 and CDR2 from the germline V gene are SGHNT and YYREEE (reference sequence). CDR3 DNA: TGTGCCAGCAGCTTACAGGGGAACCAAGAGACCCAGTACTTC. Its translation: CASSLQGNQETQYF.

V and J are TRBV30 and TRBJ1-6; possible D gene TRBD1, 5 bases. The CDR3 sequence is 17 residues long. Trimming removed 2 bases at V and 7 bases at J, with 21 bases between. Germline CDR1 is GTSNPN and CDR2 is SVGIG (reference sequence). The DNA for the CDR3 is TGTGCCTGGAGTCCCCCTTCGTGGGGCTCTGGAAATTCACCCCTCCACTTT. Translated: CAWSPPSWGSGNSPLHF.

This clone was observed once. The CDR3 region is CASSQTGQVIQNTEAFF. DNA for the CDR3: TGTGCCAGCAGCCAAACGGGACAGGTGATCCAGAACACTGAAGCTTTCTTT. This sequence joins TRBV7-9 and TRBJ1-1, with TRBD1 identical over 8 bases. The CDR3 is 17 residues long. Germline-derived CDR1 and CDR2 are SEHNR and FQNEAQ (reference sequence). The ends lost 5 bases at V and 1 base at J; junction bases unmatched: 12.

This chain joins TRBV6-5 and TRBJ2-2; D uncertain. The CDR3 has 16 amino acids. Germline lookup yields CDR1 MNHEY and CDR2 SVGAGI. Deletions cut 3 bases from V and 0 bases from J, with 11 bases between. This chain's CDR3 is CASSYSRSANTGELFF. DNA of the CDR3: TGTGCCAGCAGTTATTCGAGAAGCGCGAACACCGGGGAGCTGTTTTTT.

The V gene is TRBV7-9, the J gene TRBJ2-1, with D perhaps being TRBD1 or TRBD2 (5 bases each). Per the germline V gene, CDR1 is SEHNR and CDR2 is FQNEAQ (reference sequence). The CDR3 consists of 13 residues. Trimming stripped 2 bases from V and 10 bases from J, with 12 bases between. The CDR3 DNA is TGTGCCAGCAGCTTACGGGGCCTCGGAGAGCAGTTCTTC. Its translation is CASSLRGLGEQFF.

The gene calls are TRBV4-1 and TRBJ2-3; the match to TRBD2 covers 7 bases. Germline CDR1 is MGHRA and CDR2 is YSYEKL. The CDR3 runs 16 residues. The trim removed 1 base at V and 4 bases at J, leaving 8 bases unmatched. The CDR3 DNA reads as TGCGCCAGCAGCCAAGCGGGGACGGGAGGTCCAGATACGCAGTATTTT. This encodes CASSQAGTGGPDTQYF.

This chain links TRBV28 with TRBJ1-1; 7 bases map to TRBD1. Germline-derived CDR1 and CDR2 are MDHEN and SYDVKM. Trimming at V came to 6 bases and at J to 0 bases, leaving 4 bases not matched to a gene. There are 14 residues in the CDR3. CDR3 nucleotide sequence: TGTGCCAGCAGCCCCCAGGGGGTGAACACTGAAGCTTTCTTT. It specifies CASSPQGVNTEAFF.

The V call is TRBV30, the J call TRBJ2-7; 10 bases map to TRBD1. Germline CDR1 reads GTSNPN; CDR2 reads SVGIG (reference sequence). Trimming took 5 bases from V and 2 from J; bases not matched to a gene: 6. This CDR3 has 14 amino acids. The CDR3 DNA is TGTGCCTGGGGCCGGGACAGGGGAACCTACGAGCAGTACTTC. Translated: CAWGRDRGTYEQYF.

The V and J genes are TRBV19 and TRBJ2-7; 7 bases are shared with TRBD2. Per the germline V gene, CDR1 is LNHDA and CDR2 is SQIVND (reference sequence). With V trimmed by 5 bases and J by 1 base, 14 bases remained unmatched. The CDR3 runs to 17 residues. The DNA of the CDR3 is TGTGCCAGTAGTCCGGGGCCCTATAGCGGGCCTTCCTACGAGCAGTACTTC. It yields the protein CASSPGPYSGPSYEQYF.

V and J are TRBV6-5 and TRBJ1-2, with 10 bases matching TRBD1. CDR1 is MNHEY, CDR2 SVGAGI, per germline. This CDR3 is 14 amino acids long. J lost 2 bases, V lost 6 bases, and 3 bases had no gene match. CDR3: CASSPGQGNYGYTF. CDR3 bases: TGTGCCAGCAGCCCGGGACAGGGGAACTATGGCTACACCTTC.

The gene calls are TRBV28 and TRBJ2-7; D perhaps matches TRBD2 (6 bases). CDR1 is MDHEN, CDR2 SYDVKM, per germline. The CDR3 extends over 13 amino acids. V was shortened by 6 bases and J by 3 bases, with 12 bases between the two germline ends. CDR3 residues: CASSQGGRYEQYF. Written as DNA, the CDR3 is TGTGCCAGCAGCCAGGGAGGACGCTACGAGCAGTACTTC.

The chain couples TRBV5-1 to TRBJ2-1, with 8 bases matching TRBD1. J was trimmed by 7 bases and V by 2 bases; bases with no gene match: 8. Germline CDR1 is SGHRS and CDR2 is YFSETQ. The CDR3 is 15 amino acids. The CDR3 loop is CASSFLTGAENEQFF. As DNA, the CDR3 is TGCGCCAGCAGCTTTTTGACAGGGGCGGAAAATGAGCAGTTCTTC.

The chain is built from TRBV9 and TRBJ2-1; TRBD2 matches 7 bases. CDR3 size: 19 residues. The germline CDR1 and CDR2 sequences are SGDLS and YYNGEE. V lost 2 bases, J lost 0 bases, and 14 bases stayed unmatched. For the CDR3, the DNA is TGTGCCAGCAGCGTTTGGGGGGGAGAATACGGGAGCTCCTACAATGAGCAGTTCTTC. This translates into CASSVWGGEYGSSYNEQFF.

This clone was counted a few times. The chain carries TRBV30 and TRBJ2-3, with 8 bases that match TRBD2. The CDR3 sequence is 14 residues long. V was pared by 1 base and J by 0 bases, with 0 bases of the junction left unmatched. In germline, CDR1 is GTSNPN, CDR2 SVGIG (reference sequence). This chain's CDR3 is CAWSASGSTDTQYF. The CDR3 DNA is TGTGCCTGGAGTGCTAGCGGGAGCACAGATACGCAGTATTTT.

The chain couples TRBV5-5 to TRBJ2-3; 7 bases agree with TRBD1. The CDR3 runs to 12 residues. With 8 bases clipped from V and 4 bases from J, the junction kept 4 bases outside the gene matches. Germline CDR1 SGHKS, CDR2 YYEKEE (reference sequence). The CDR3 DNA reads TGTGCCAGTCAACAGGGGTCAGATACGCAGTATTTT. This encodes CASQQGSDTQYF.

The chain uses TRBV10-1 and TRBJ1-1; D is unresolved. The CDR3 is 14 amino acids. Germline V gene lookup returns CDR1 WNHNN and CDR2 SYGVQD (reference sequence). Trimming took off 11 bases at V and 3 bases at J, with 19 bases between the two ends. CDR3 bases: TGCGCCTCCTCCGGGAGGGAGTGGGACACTGAAGCTTTCTTT. It encodes CASSGREWDTEAFF.

V usage is TRBV10-3 and J usage is TRBJ2-3; D remains unclear. The CDR3 has 16 amino acids. Germline CDR1 ENHRY, CDR2 SYGVKD. The ends were cut back, 3 bases at V and 6 bases at J, with 19 bases in the middle. The DNA of the CDR3 is TGTGCCATCAGTGAAAATTTGGACCCCCCGCGGGATACGCAGTATTTT. It codes for CAISENLDPPRDTQYF.

The rearrangement uses TRBV5-4 and TRBJ2-1; 9 bases fit TRBD1. Germline V gene sequence: CDR1 SGHNT, CDR2 YYREEE (reference sequence). CDR3 length: 14 amino acids. J was trimmed by 0 bases and V by 9 bases; bases with no gene match: 4. CDR3 nucleotides: TGTGCCACCGGGACAGGGAACTCCTACAATGAGCAGTTCTTC. Translation gives CATGTGNSYNEQFF.